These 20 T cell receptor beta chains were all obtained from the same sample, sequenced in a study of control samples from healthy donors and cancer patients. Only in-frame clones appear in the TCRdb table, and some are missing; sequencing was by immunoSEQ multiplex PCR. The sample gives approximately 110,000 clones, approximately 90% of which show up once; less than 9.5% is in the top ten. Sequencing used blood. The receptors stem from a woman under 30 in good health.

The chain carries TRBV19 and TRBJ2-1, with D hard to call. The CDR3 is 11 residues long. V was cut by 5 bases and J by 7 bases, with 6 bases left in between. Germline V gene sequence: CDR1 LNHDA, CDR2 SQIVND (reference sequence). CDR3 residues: CASSLANEQFF. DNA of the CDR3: TGTGCCAGTAGTTTGGCGAATGAGCAGTTCTTC.

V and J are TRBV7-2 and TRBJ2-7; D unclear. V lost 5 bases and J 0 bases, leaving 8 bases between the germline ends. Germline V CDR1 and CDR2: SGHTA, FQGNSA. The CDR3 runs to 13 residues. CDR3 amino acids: CASSVESSYEQYF. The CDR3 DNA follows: TGTGCCAGCAGCGTAGAGAGCTCCTACGAGCAGTACTTC. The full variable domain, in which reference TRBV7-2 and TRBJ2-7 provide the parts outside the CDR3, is GAGVSQSPSNKVTEKGKDVELRCDPISGHTALYWYRQSLGQGLEFLIYFQGNSAPDKSGLPSDRFSAERTGGSVSTLTIQRTQQEDSAVYLCASSVESSYEQYFGPGTRLTVT.

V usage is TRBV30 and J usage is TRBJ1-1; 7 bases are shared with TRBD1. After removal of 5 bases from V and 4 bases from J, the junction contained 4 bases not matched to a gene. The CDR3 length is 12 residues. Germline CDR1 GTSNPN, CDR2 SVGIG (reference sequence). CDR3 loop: CAWRQGGTEAFF. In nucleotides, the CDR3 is TGTGCCTGGCGTCAGGGGGGCACTGAAGCTTTCTTT.

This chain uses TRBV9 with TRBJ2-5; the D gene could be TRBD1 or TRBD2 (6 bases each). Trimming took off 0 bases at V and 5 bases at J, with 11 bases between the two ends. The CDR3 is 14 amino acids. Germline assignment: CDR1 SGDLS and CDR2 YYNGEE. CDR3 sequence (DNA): TGTGCCAGCAGCGTAGCGGGGGCGTGGGAGACCCAGTACTTC. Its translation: CASSVAGAWETQYF. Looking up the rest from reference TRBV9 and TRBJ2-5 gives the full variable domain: DSGVTQTPKHLITATGQRVTLRCSPRSGDLSVYWYQQSLDQGLQFLIQYYNGEERAKGNILERFSAQQFPDLHSELNLSSLELGDSALYFCASSVAGAWETQYFGPGTRLLVL.

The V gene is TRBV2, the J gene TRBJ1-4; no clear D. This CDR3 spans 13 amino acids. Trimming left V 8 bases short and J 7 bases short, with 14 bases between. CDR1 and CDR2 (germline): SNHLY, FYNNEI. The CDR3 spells CASQEEGSEKLFF. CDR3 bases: TGTGCCAGCCAGGAGGAGGGTAGTGAAAAACTGTTTTTT.

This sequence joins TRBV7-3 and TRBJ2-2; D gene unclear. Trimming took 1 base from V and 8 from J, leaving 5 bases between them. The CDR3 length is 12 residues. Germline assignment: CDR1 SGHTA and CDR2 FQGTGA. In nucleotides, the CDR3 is TGTGCCAGCAGCTTAATCGGGGGGGAGCTGTTTTTT. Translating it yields CASSLIGGELFF.

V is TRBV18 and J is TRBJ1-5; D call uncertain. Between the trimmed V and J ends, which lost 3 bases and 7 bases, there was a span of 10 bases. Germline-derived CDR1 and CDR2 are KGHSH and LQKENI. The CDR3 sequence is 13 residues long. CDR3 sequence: CASSPTIDQPQHF. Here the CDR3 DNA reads TGTGCCAGCTCACCCACGATCGACCAGCCCCAGCATTTT.

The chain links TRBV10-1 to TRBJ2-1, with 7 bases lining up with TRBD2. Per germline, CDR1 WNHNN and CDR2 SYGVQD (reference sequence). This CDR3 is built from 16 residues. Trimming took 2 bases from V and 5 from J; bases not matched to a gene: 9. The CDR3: CASSENSGLRHNEQFF. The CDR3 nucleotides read TGCGCCAGCAGTGAGAATTCGGGACTACGCCACAATGAGCAGTTCTTC.

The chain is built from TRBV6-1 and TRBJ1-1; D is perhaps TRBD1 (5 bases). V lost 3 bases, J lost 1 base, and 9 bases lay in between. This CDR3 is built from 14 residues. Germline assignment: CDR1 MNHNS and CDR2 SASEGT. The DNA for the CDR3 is TGTGCCAGCAGTGAGTGGGGGAAGAACACTGAAGCTTTCTTT. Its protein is CASSEWGKNTEAFF.

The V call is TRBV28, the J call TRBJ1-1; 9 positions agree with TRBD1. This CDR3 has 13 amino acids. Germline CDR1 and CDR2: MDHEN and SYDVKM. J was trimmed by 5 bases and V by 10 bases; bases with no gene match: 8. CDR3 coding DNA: TGTGCCATCAAAGGACAGGGGAAAACTGAAGCTTTCTTT. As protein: CAIKGQGKTEAFF.

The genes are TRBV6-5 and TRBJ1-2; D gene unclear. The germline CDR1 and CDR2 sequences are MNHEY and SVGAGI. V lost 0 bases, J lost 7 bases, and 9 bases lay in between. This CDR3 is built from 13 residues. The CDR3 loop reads CASSYSQGSGYTF. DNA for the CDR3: TGTGCCAGCAGTTACTCGCAAGGGAGTGGCTACACCTTC.

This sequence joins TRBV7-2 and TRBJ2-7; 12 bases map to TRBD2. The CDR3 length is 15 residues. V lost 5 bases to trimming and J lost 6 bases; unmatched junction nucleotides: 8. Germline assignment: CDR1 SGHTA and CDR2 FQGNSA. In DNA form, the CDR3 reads TGTGCCAGCAGCACCCGGACTAGCGGGATAGGCGAGCAGTACTTC. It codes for CASSTRTSGIGEQYF.

For the CDR3, the DNA is TGTGCCAGCTCACCGAGGGGGAGTAATTCACCCCTCCACTTT. This codes for CASSPRGSNSPLHF. The genes are TRBV18 and TRBJ1-6, with TRBD1 as a possible D gene (6 bases). CDR3 length: 14 amino acids. Per the germline V gene, CDR1 is KGHSH and CDR2 is LQKENI. Trimming took off 3 bases at V and 6 bases at J, with 9 bases between the two ends.

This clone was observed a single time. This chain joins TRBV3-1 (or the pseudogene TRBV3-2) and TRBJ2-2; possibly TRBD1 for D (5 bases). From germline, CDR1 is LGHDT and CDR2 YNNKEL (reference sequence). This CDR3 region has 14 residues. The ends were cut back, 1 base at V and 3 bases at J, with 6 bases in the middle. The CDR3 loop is CASSQVGDTGELFF. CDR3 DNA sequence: TGTGCCAGCAGCCAAGTAGGGGACACCGGGGAGCTGTTTTTT.

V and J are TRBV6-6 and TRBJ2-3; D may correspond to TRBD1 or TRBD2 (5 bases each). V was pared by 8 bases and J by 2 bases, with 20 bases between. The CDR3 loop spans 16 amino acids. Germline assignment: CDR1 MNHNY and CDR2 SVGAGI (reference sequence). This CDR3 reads CASRLARGASTDTQYF. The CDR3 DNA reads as TGTGCCAGCCGCTTAGCGAGAGGGGCTTCCACAGATACGCAGTATTTT.

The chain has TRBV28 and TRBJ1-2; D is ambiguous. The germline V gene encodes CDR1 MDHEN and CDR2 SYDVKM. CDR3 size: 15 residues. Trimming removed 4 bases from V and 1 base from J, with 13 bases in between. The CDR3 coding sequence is TGTGCCAGCAGTTCTCCGTCGGCTGTTAACTATGGCTACACCTTC. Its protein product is CASSSPSAVNYGYTF.

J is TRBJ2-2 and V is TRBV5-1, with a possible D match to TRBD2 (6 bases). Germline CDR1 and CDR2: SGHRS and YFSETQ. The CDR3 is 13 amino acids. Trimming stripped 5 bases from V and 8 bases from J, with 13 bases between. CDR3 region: CASRPARGGELFF. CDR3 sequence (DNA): TGCGCCAGCAGACCCGCCCGGGGGGGGGAGCTGTTTTTT.

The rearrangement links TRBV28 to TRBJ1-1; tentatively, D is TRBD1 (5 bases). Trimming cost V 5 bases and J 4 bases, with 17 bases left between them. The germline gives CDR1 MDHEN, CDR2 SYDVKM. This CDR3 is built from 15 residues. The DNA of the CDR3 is TGTGCCAGCAGTGATGGTGACATTGGGGGCACTGAAGCTTTCTTT. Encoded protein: CASSDGDIGGTEAFF.

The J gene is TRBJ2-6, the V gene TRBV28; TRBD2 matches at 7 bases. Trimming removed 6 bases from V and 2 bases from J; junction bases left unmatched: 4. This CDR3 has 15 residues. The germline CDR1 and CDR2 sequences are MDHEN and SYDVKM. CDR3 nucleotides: TGTGCCAGCAGCCCTCGGGGGGCTGGGGCCAACGTCCTGACTTTC. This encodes CASSPRGAGANVLTF.

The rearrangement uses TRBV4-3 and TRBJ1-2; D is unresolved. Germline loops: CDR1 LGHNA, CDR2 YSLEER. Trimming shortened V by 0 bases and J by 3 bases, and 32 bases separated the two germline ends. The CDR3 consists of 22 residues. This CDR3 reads CASSQEIPLTISNSPSYYGYTF. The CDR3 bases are TGCGCCAGCAGCCAAGAAATACCCCTAACGATCTCTAACTCACCATCGTACTATGGCTACACCTTC.